These 25 T cell receptor beta chains came from one sample sequenced in a study of T cell changes during pregnancy in multiple sclerosis. Clones were read by immunoSEQ multiplex PCR, and TCRdb kept only the in-frame ones, dropping some. The data contain about 41,000 clones, roughly 90% of them singletons. The sample was CD8+ T cells from peripheral blood mononuclear cells, taken in the third trimester of pregnancy. All receptors come from a female donor with multiple sclerosis, enrolled in a pregnancy study.

This clone was observed a single time. V is TRBV19 and J is TRBJ1-1, with D tentatively TRBD1 (6 bases). Germline values: CDR1 LNHDA, CDR2 SQIVND (reference sequence). There are 13 residues in the CDR3. V was pared by 5 bases and J by 6 bases, with 13 bases between. This chain's CDR3 is CASSQQGWSEAFF. CDR3 DNA: TGTGCCAGTAGTCAGCAGGGGTGGTCTGAAGCTTTCTTT.

This sequence joins TRBV15 and TRBJ2-7; TRBD2 matches at 7 bases. This CDR3 is built from 15 residues. J gave up 1 base and V 1 base, and 4 bases lay outside the gene matches. Germline values: CDR1 LNHNV, CDR2 YYDKDF (reference sequence). The CDR3 nucleotides are TGTGCCACCAGCAGAGGGGGGGGTTTTTCCTACGAGCAGTACTTC. Translated, it gives CATSRGGGFSYEQYF.

The J gene is TRBJ2-7, the V gene TRBV2, with D possibly matching TRBD2 (5 bases). The CDR3 totals 13 residues. V was cut by 0 bases and J by 4 bases, with 7 bases left in between. Germline values: CDR1 SNHLY, CDR2 FYNNEI. CDR3 nucleotide sequence: TGTGCCAGCAGTGAAGCGCGAGGGTACGAGCAGTACTTC. It encodes CASSEARGYEQYF.

The chain links TRBV7-9 to TRBJ2-3; TRBD2 agrees at 8 bases. This CDR3 contains 15 residues. Looked up from germline, CDR1 is SEHNR and CDR2 is FQNEAQ (reference sequence). The J segment lost 5 bases and the V segment lost 1 base, leaving 5 bases of the junction unmatched. Here the CDR3 reads CASSLGTSSGDTQYF. The CDR3 region has the DNA TGTGCCAGCAGCTTAGGGACTAGCTCGGGAGATACGCAGTATTTT. The full variable domain, rest sourced from reference TRBV7-9 and TRBJ2-3, is DTGVSQNPRHKITKRGQNVTFRCDPISEHNRLYWYRQTLGQGPEFLTYFQNEAQLEKSRLLSDRFSAERPKGSFSTLEIQRTEQGDSAMYLCASSLGTSSGDTQYFGPGTRLTVL.

This chain links TRBV6-6 with TRBJ2-7, with D tentatively TRBD2 (6 bases). Looked up from germline, CDR1 is MNHNY and CDR2 is SVGAGI (reference sequence). Trimming cost V 6 bases and J 3 bases, with 9 bases left between them. The CDR3 covers 12 residues. The CDR3 is CASSPTSYEQYF. The CDR3 coding sequence is TGTGCCAGCAGCCCGACTAGCTACGAGCAGTACTTC.

The chain combines TRBV6-1 with TRBJ2-7; D gene ambiguous. The CDR3 has 13 residues. Trimming stripped 4 bases from V and 6 bases from J, with 13 bases between. The germline V gene encodes CDR1 MNHNS and CDR2 SASEGT. This CDR3 reads CASSVLTLGEQYF. DNA for the CDR3: TGTGCCAGCAGTGTCTTGACTCTGGGCGAGCAGTACTTC.

J is TRBJ2-7 and V is TRBV7-2; 10 nucleotides agree with TRBD2. The J segment lost 5 bases and the V segment lost 2 bases, leaving 12 bases of the junction unmatched. Per the germline V gene, CDR1 is SGHTA and CDR2 is FQGNSA. This CDR3 contains 17 residues. The CDR3 spells CASSLKRGGVPSHEQYF. CDR3 DNA sequence: TGTGCCAGCAGCTTAAAGCGGGGGGGCGTACCCTCACACGAGCAGTACTTC.

V gene TRBV6-5 combines with J gene TRBJ1-1, with TRBD1 matching over 11 bases. This CDR3 comprises 14 residues. The junction had 2 bases not matched to a gene; V was cut back by 2 bases and J by 6 bases. Germline V gene lookup returns CDR1 MNHEY and CDR2 SVGAGI. CDR3 amino acids: CASSYGTGGAEAFF. The DNA of the CDR3 is TGTGCCAGCAGTTACGGGACAGGGGGTGCTGAAGCTTTCTTT.

The gene calls are TRBV11-2 and TRBJ2-7, with TRBD1 identical over 11 bases. J was trimmed by 4 bases and V by 7 bases; bases with no gene match: 12. Per germline, CDR1 SGHAT and CDR2 FQNNGV. The CDR3 spans 16 residues. In DNA, the CDR3 is TGTGCCAGCAACGATCCGGACAGGGGGCTGGGGTACGAGCAGTACTTC. Translating gives CASNDPDRGLGYEQYF.

The chain carries TRBV7-8 and TRBJ1-1, with D hard to call. Per the germline V gene, CDR1 is SGHVS and CDR2 is FQNEAQ. Trimming took 5 bases from V and 1 from J, leaving 11 bases between them. There are 14 residues in the CDR3. The chain's CDR3 is CASSPIEGNTEAFF. DNA for the CDR3: TGTGCCAGCAGCCCCATCGAGGGGAACACTGAAGCTTTCTTT. The entire variable domain, with the rest obtained from reference TRBV7-8 and TRBJ1-1, is as follows: GAGVSQSPRYKVAKRGQDVALRCDPISGHVSLFWYQQALGQGPEFLTYFQNEAQLDKSGLPSDRFFAERPEGSVSTLKIQRTQQEDSAVYLCASSPIEGNTEAFFGQGTRLTVV.

The chain carries TRBV7-8 and TRBJ2-7; D not resolved. V was trimmed by 4 bases and J by 5 bases, leaving 12 bases between them. Germline V gene lookup returns CDR1 SGHVS and CDR2 FQNEAQ. The CDR3 is 13 amino acids. The CDR3 reads CASSSSLRHEQYF. Here the CDR3 DNA reads TGTGCCAGCAGCTCATCCCTCAGGCACGAGCAGTACTTC.

V usage is TRBV30 and J usage is TRBJ1-5; D call uncertain. The germline CDR1 and CDR2 sequences are GTSNPN and SVGIG (reference sequence). The V gene lost 0 bases and the J gene lost 2 bases, with 14 bases spanning the gap. The CDR3 covers 16 residues. CDR3 sequence (DNA): TGTGCCTGGAGTGTACGGGGAAGCCGCGGCAATCAGCCCCAGCATTTT. Amino acid sequence: CAWSVRGSRGNQPQHF.

This clone showed up just once. J is TRBJ2-4 and V is TRBV15; D perhaps matches TRBD1 (5 bases). From germline, CDR1 is LNHNV and CDR2 YYDKDF (reference sequence). CDR3 length equals 16 residues. V was cut by 5 bases and J by 0 bases, with 14 bases left in between. CDR3 bases: TGTGCCACCAGCGGCGAACAGACAGTAGCCAAAAACATTCAGTACTTC. Translation: CATSGEQTVAKNIQYF.

The CDR3 coding sequence is TGTGCCAGCAGCCAAGAGATACGGACAGGGGATAGCAATCAGCCCCAGCATTTT. Translated, it gives CASSQEIRTGDSNQPQHF. This sequence joins TRBV4-2 and TRBJ1-5; 9 bases are shared with TRBD1. CDR3 length: 18 residues. The germline CDR1 and CDR2 sequences are LGHNA and YNFKEQ. The V segment lost 0 bases and the J segment 0 bases; nucleotides outside the gene matches: 6.

This clone was found once. The chain has TRBV2 and TRBJ2-7; 7 nucleotides align to TRBD1. The CDR3 sequence is 16 residues long. J lost 0 bases, V lost 4 bases, and 9 bases had no gene match. Germline V gene data show CDR1 as SNHLY and CDR2 as FYNNEI. The CDR3 is CASSAGQEISSYEQYF. The DNA of the CDR3 is TGTGCCAGCAGTGCCGGACAGGAGATCAGCTCCTACGAGCAGTACTTC.

This clone was found once. The genes are TRBV6-5 and TRBJ2-7; the match to TRBD1 covers 8 bases. The junction had 10 bases not matched to a gene; V was cut back by 6 bases and J by 3 bases. CDR3 length: 15 amino acids. CDR1 MNHEY and CDR2 SVGAGI come from the germline V gene. As DNA, the CDR3 is TGTGCCAGCAGCCGAGGGACAGGAGCCATCTACGAGCAGTACTTC. Its protein product is CASSRGTGAIYEQYF.

The chain joins TRBV7-9 to TRBJ2-2; 10 bases line up with TRBD2. The germline gives CDR1 SEHNR, CDR2 FQNEAQ (reference sequence). This CDR3 region has 16 residues. Unmatched junction bases numbered 7, after V lost 6 bases and J lost 3 bases. This chain's CDR3 is CASRYGLAEYTGELFF. In nucleotides, the CDR3 is TGTGCCAGCAGATACGGACTAGCGGAATACACCGGGGAGCTGTTTTTT.

This rearrangement joins TRBV7-3 to TRBJ2-1, with 8 positions matching TRBD1. The ends lost 5 bases at V and 10 bases at J; junction bases unmatched: 4. CDR1 is SGHTA, CDR2 FQGTGA, per germline. The CDR3 length is 12 residues. In DNA form, the CDR3 reads TGTGCCAGCAGCCAGTCAGGGGGCGAGCAGTTCTTC. This translates into CASSQSGGEQFF. The entire variable domain, with the rest obtained from reference TRBV7-3 and TRBJ2-1, is as follows: GAGVSQTPSNKVTEKGKYVELRCDPISGHTALYWYRQSLGQGPEFLIYFQGTGAADDSGLPNDRFFAVRPEGSVSTLKIQRTERGDSAVYLCASSQSGGEQFFGPGTRLTVL.

The J gene is TRBJ1-6, the V gene TRBV7-9; 8 nucleotides line up with TRBD1. From germline, CDR1 is SEHNR and CDR2 FQNEAQ (reference sequence). The J segment lost 2 bases and the V segment lost 5 bases, leaving 8 bases of the junction unmatched. There are 17 residues in the CDR3. The CDR3 region is CASSHVTGDPYNSPLHF. DNA of the CDR3: TGTGCCAGCAGCCACGTGACAGGGGATCCCTATAATTCACCCCTCCACTTT.

The CDR3 region has the DNA TGTGCCAGCAGTTTAGAAATAGCGGGGGCCACCTCCTACGAGCAGTACTTC. Translation: CASSLEIAGATSYEQYF. This rearrangement joins TRBV28 to TRBJ2-7, with 9 positions matching TRBD2. The CDR3 runs to 17 residues. After removal of 2 bases from V and 0 bases from J, the junction contained 8 bases not matched to a gene. The germline CDR1 and CDR2 sequences are MDHEN and SYDVKM.

This clone was recorded a few times. V is TRBV10-3 and J is TRBJ1-1; D is ambiguous. This CDR3 is built from 12 residues. Germline lookup yields CDR1 ENHRY and CDR2 SYGVKD. V was clipped by 5 bases and J by 1 base, with 5 bases between them. The CDR3 sequence: CAISSGNTEAFF. Written as DNA, the CDR3 is TGTGCCATCAGTTCAGGGAACACTGAAGCTTTCTTT.

The chain uses TRBV5-1 and TRBJ2-4, with TRBD1 identical over 7 bases. The CDR3 runs 15 residues. Losses at the gene ends were 3 bases for V and 5 bases for J; bases not matched to a gene: 8. Germline V CDR1 and CDR2: SGHRS, YFSETQ. As DNA, the CDR3 is TGCGCCAGCAGCTCAGAACAGGGGATCCAAAACATTCAGTACTTC. It yields the protein CASSSEQGIQNIQYF.

CDR3 region: CASSAGQPVEQFF. In DNA, the CDR3 is TGTGCCAGCAGCGCGGGACAGCCCGTGGAGCAGTTCTTC. The chain links TRBV11-3 to TRBJ2-1; TRBD1 might be the D (7 bases). Deletions cut 5 bases from V and 10 bases from J, with 15 bases between. Germline V CDR1 and CDR2: SGHNT, YENEEA. The CDR3 sequence is 13 residues long.

This clone appeared once. The gene calls are TRBV5-8 and TRBJ2-5, with D possibly matching TRBD2 (5 bases). The CDR3 runs to 14 residues. CDR1 is SGHTS, CDR2 YDEGEE, per germline. The V and J ends lost 4 bases and 5 bases respectively, with 15 bases between them. The CDR3 spells CASSPHGNEETQYF. In nucleotides, the CDR3 is TGTGCCAGCAGCCCCCACGGGAATGAGGAGACCCAGTACTTC.

The V gene is TRBV4-3, the J gene TRBJ2-2; 9 bases are shared with TRBD1. With 3 bases clipped from V and 5 bases from J, the junction kept 4 bases outside the gene matches. Germline assignment: CDR1 LGHNA and CDR2 YSLEER. This CDR3 spans 15 amino acids. The CDR3 sequence is CASSQKTGGTGELFF. DNA for the CDR3: TGCGCCAGCAGCCAGAAGACAGGGGGTACCGGGGAGCTGTTTTTT.